Reported below is one T cell receptor (beta chain). Its antigen is currently unknown. These data come from a study of OX40 agonist ivuxolimab in advanced cancers. Background on the study: Those enrolled were 80% to 85% male, with a mean age of approximately 60 years and ages from about 20 to 85.

Regarding the study as a whole: CD8+ T cells showed, on average, more clonal expansion than CD4+ cells.

V lost 2 bases and J lost 6, with 7 bases in between. There are 13 residues in the CDR3. CDR1 is MNHNY and CDR2 is SVGAGI in the germline V gene (reference sequence). Assay: immunoSEQ multiplex PCR; the TCRdb copy retains only in-frame clones and omits some. The table includes more than 65,000 clones, about 87% detected once. V usage is TRBV6-6 and J usage is TRBJ2-2, with D hard to call. The source is an adult with an advanced solid tumor such as melanoma, head and neck, liver or kidney cancer. The sequenced sample was CD4+ or CD8+ T cells sorted from blood, obtained in a trial of the OX40 agonist ivuxolimab. CDR3 protein: CASSYLSSGELFF. The CDR3 bases are TGTGCCAGCAGTTACCTTAGTTCCGGGGAGCTGTTTTTT.